This TCR beta chain was sequenced in a study of siplizumab effects on memory and regulatory T cells. As regards this clone: The antigen is undetermined.

Assays covered about 10^5 TCR templates per sample. Sequenced by immunoSEQ multiplex PCR; TCRdb stores in-frame clones only, minus some. Of fewer than 120,000 clones listed, roughly 92% are singletons. Study-wide findings and caveats: Controls had approximately 25% Treg-derived mappable alloreactive CD4+ clones on average, versus roughly 70% with siplizumab. A major contribution to the alloresponse seemed to be made by naive T cells, which seemed more diverse than memory cells. Proliferating clones, CD4+ or CD8+, lacked an assignable naive or memory phenotype in roughly 80-97% of cases.

The CDR3 has 13 residues. V gave up 0 bases and J gave up 6 bases, with 8 bases separating them. CDR1 LNHNV and CDR2 YYDKDF come from the germline V gene (reference sequence). The rearrangement links TRBV15 to TRBJ1-1; D call uncertain. The receptor was derived from a human donor in good health. Material: CD4+ T cells sorted from blood. As DNA, the CDR3 is TGTGCCACCAGCAGAGATCTCGGGTCTGAAGCTTTCTTT. Its protein product is CATSRDLGSEAFF.